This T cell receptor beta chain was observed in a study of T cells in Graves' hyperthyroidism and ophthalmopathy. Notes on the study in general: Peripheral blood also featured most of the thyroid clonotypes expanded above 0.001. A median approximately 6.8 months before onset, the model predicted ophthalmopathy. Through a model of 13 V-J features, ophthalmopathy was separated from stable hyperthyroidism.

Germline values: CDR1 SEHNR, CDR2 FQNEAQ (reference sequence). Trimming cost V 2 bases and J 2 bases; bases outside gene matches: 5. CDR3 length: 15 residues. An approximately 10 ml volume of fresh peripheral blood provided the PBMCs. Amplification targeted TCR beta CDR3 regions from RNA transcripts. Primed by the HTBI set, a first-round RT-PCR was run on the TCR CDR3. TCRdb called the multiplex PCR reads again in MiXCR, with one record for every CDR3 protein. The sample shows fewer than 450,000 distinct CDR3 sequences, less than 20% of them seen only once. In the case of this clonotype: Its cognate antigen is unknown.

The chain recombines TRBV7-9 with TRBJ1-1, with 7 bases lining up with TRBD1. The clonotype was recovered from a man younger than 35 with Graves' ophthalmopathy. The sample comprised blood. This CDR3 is CASSLMGDSNTEAFF. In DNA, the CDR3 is TGTGCCAGCAGCTTAATGGGGGACAGTAACACTGAAGCTTTCTTT. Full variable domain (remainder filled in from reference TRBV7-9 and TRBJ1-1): DTGVSQNPRHKITKRGQNVTFRCDPISEHNRLYWYRQTLGQGPEFLTYFQNEAQLEKSRLLSDRFSAERPKGSFSTLEIQRTEQGDSAMYLCASSLMGDSNTEAFFGQGTRLTVV.